This T cell receptor beta chain was sequenced during a study of cytomegalovirus exposure and HLA in healthy donors (TCRdb year 2017). The study in broad terms: According to an earlier analysis of 587 of the donors, about 179 million T cells yielded some 120 million unique TCR beta sequences and approximately 300 Gb of sequence data. Donor age, sex, ethnicity and CMV serostatus were compiled together with the repertoire data. HLA typing included class I and class II loci at four-digit resolution. Using immunosequencing, the study profiled T cell repertoires from 640 or so subjects and related those repertoires to cytomegalovirus serostatus. Typing coverage varied by locus: roughly 620-640 donors for A, B, C, DRB1 and DQB1; roughly 560 for DQA1; about 600 for DPA1; approximately 490 for DPB1. An early release covering 550 to 700 HLA-typed donors comprised 300 to 350 gigabases of sequencing data and tens of millions of unique TCR sequences. Every repertoire in the discovery cohort had been generated on one and the same sequencing platform. Of the roughly 410 genotyped donors, roughly 80% were placed in the genetic ancestry cluster associated with self-reported Caucasian donors. In a later genetic analysis, genome-wide SNP genotypes for about three fifths of the roughly 670 donors were used, and that subset was treated as a discovery cohort. The aim of the study was to test whether cataloging public T cell receptors could identify signatures of past pathogen exposure. High-throughput TCR immunosequencing, statistical association of individual TCRs with disease status, and machine learning were combined to predict cytomegalovirus infection status. To study patterns of TCR occurrence, a later analysis re-analyzed previously published TCR beta repertoires from 666 donors and added high-resolution HLA genotyping. The later analysis used no new phenotypic data to find candidate immune exposures, relying instead on TCR beta sequences and their occurrence across donors. Among 300 to 500 genotyped donors of the cohort, an average of roughly 230,000 unique TCR beta nucleotide sequences was sequenced per donor, of which 15% to 20% were non-productive. Besides the first cohort of 666 subjects, a separate validation cohort made up of 120 different subjects was used. An earlier analysis of some 500 of the donors used high-throughput TCR beta sequencing to judge whether each TCR beta V gene segment behaved as functional or pseudogenic. Roughly 5 DR-DQ haplotypes were handled as single units for association and clustering, since linkage in the cohort was strong. Findings and caveats that apply to the study as a whole: Some IMGT-functional V segments, including TRBV6-2 and TRBV6-3, could not be distinguished by the 87-base-pair reads and were therefore excluded. Roughly uniform sequencing depth across donors was assumed in presence/absence analyses, although this assumption may not hold. Cytomegalovirus status was reported to be diagnosed by the classifier with high specificity and sensitivity in both the original and validation cohorts. In a later analysis, several top co-occurrence clusters were reported to appear linked to parvovirus B19, influenza, CMV and Epstein-Barr virus. It was suggested by the authors that the approach could potentially be generalized to other disease states and immunological phenotypes. The cohort was sequenced for TCR beta chains only, and without alpha or paired-chain data the features that could be detected were limited. At a false discovery rate of 0.05, a later analysis linked about 17,000 TCR beta sequences to specific HLA alleles. When HLA alleles, especially DR and DQ, strongly co-occurred, TCR associations were difficult to assign to individual alleles. In a later analysis, most CMV-associated TCR beta chains were found to appear HLA-restricted, with HLA associations seemingly driven largely by CMV exposure. An association between a missense DCLRE1C variant and V-gene and J-gene trimming of TCR beta chains was found in a later genetic analysis and replicated in an independent cohort. The study listed 164 TCR beta chains as associated with cytomegalovirus. A cluster of highly shared sequence variants was judged likely to represent a technical artifact of the sequencing pipeline. An earlier analysis of approximately 600 of the donors showed that most TCR beta V segments appeared in productive rearrangements either about 87% or about 30% of the time, which broadly matched IMGT annotations. In vitro tests confirmed that a few of the cytomegalovirus-associated TCR beta chains recognize cytomegalovirus antigens. Because counts were too low, seventeen rarely observed V segments, including chromosome 9 orphons, were excluded from the earlier analysis of some 540 of the donors. Compared with equally common non-associated chains, HLA-associated TCR beta chains in a later analysis were more clonally expanded and had lower generation probabilities. A further reported finding was that TCR beta sequences accurately predicted the HLA-A and HLA-B alleles for most subjects in the first cohort. HLA typing was unavailable for some donors at each locus, so association tests used only the typed subset. Most TCR sequences were seen in very few donors, while some public TCRs were found in many individuals. In a later analysis, TCR association rates were found to vary across HLA loci, with the most associated TCRs seen for DRB1 alleles and the fewest for HLA-C alleles. Compared with the roughly 700-donor mean, donors in an Asian-associated ancestry cluster had fewer N-insertions in productive TCRs, according to a later genetic analysis. Correlated functional status among segregating V segments might reflect linkage disequilibrium, but an unknown experimental factor could not be ruled out. CMV serostatus was the only immune exposure information available for the cohort.

With regard to this clone: The target of this receptor is not known. Nothing much larger sits one base from this clone, and base qualities are not available.

Library method: the immunoSEQ multiplex PCR assay. For the multiplex PCR, a mixture combining 60 forward primers for TCR Vbeta segments and 13 reverse primers for TCR Jbeta segments was used. The CDR3 region of rearranged TCR beta genes was amplified from genomic DNA by a multiplex PCR assay. On the Illumina HiSeq System, the amplified TCR beta libraries were sequenced as 87-base-pair reads. Per the source publication's procedure: A later analysis counted some 80 million unique TCR beta chains across the 650 to 800 repertoires, and about 10 million of these chains were shared by at least two donors. To remove PCR and sequencing errors, raw reads were error-corrected and collapsed into unique sequences using a nearest-neighbor algorithm that merged closely related sequences. V, D and J gene segments were assigned by aligning CDR3 sequences to IMGT reference sequences. For a sequence to be retained, at least a six-nucleotide match to both a V gene segment and a J gene segment was required. Rearrangements were called productive when the CDR3 lacked stop codons and stayed in frame with V and J; all others were non-productive. Following IMGT convention, CDR3 was defined as the stretch from the second conserved V-encoded cysteine up to the conserved J-encoded phenylalanine. The earlier analysis of fewer than 750 of the donors excluded sequences that lacked an unambiguous match to a single V gene segment. An earlier analysis of a few hundred of the donors classified V segments as functional when productive rearrangements were above 56.7% and as segregating when the standard deviation between donors was above 5%. A statistical classification framework was developed to diagnose cytomegalovirus status using the catalog of TCR beta chain sequences. In a later analysis, V and J genes were assigned by comparing TCR nucleotide sequences against IMGT/GENE-DB human TR gene sequences. In a later analysis, CDR3 sequences and most-parsimonious VDJ recombination scenarios were assigned using the TCRdist pipeline. In a later analysis, each TCR beta chain was defined by its CDR3 amino acid sequence together with its V-gene family, and reads without a unique V-gene family were excluded. In a later analysis, a few hundred highly shared, low-generation-probability nucleotide sequences were removed to address suspected cross-contamination and a sequencing artifact. For each public chain, a later analysis derived a clonal expansion index from normalized ranks of inferred template counts within each repertoire. In a later analysis, generation probabilities were computed using a VDJ recombination model fitted to out-of-frame rearrangements, and the results were checked against IGoR. In a later analysis, hypergeometric tests were used to score TCR-TCR, TCR-HLA and TCR-CMV co-occurrence, with a repertoire-size bias correction applied to TCR pairs. In a later analysis, false discovery rates were estimated by permuting HLA or CMV assignments 20 times. In a later analysis, co-occurring TCRs were grouped using DBSCAN, and TCRdist sequence similarity was added for clustering within HLA-allele-positive subsets. For co-occurrence clustering, repertoires with fewer than 30,000 or more than 120,000 public chains were excluded, along with four or five repertoires with anomalous nucleotide sharing. Not all clones reach the TCRdb copy of this immuneACCESS table, which keeps in-frame sequences only. Checked studies attribute under half of the gap to unresolved V genes and leave the rest unexplained. The DNA was the basis for D and trimming; V, J and clone size are from that table. The sample table holds roughly 140,000 clones, of which roughly 80% were seen once. Clones ranked in the top ten supply 1.2% of the sample.

In total, approximately 610 healthy bone marrow donors made up the cohort. At the time of sampling, every cohort member was nominally healthy, though immune exposures that went unrecorded were likely present. The donor tested CMV seronegative and was one of the 352 seronegative cohort members. Every donor gave a peripheral blood sample, and the peripheral blood mononuclear cells from that sample were used for TCR beta sequencing. Genomic DNA was extracted from the blood cell samples with the Qiagen DNeasy Blood Extraction Kit. CDR1 and CDR2 are read off the germline V gene (reference sequence) as PRHDT and FYEKMQ. V is cut by 1 base and J by 7 bases, and the space between the germline ends is 10 bases. The cysteine opens and the phenylalanine closes a CDR3 of 13 amino acids. The only DNA kept is the CDR3, 39 bases in frame from the first base.

Sequencing input: PBMCs. The sequence was obtained from a female donor in good health and CMV-seronegative. The chain was built from TRBV13 and TRBJ1-2; the D gene remains uncertain. The CDR3 corresponds to CASSLDGEPGYTF. The DNA reads as follows: TGTGCCAGCAGCTTAGATGGGGAGCCTGGCTACACCTTC.